This passage covers 19 T cell receptor beta chains from one sample sequenced in a study of immune heterogeneity within non-small cell lung tumors. TCR beta CDR3 was amplified by multiplex PCR, first round 10 cycles, 32 V and 13 J primers. TCRdb reanalysed the multiplex PCR reads using MiXCR and keeps one entry per CDR3 protein. The table has around 3,700 distinct CDR3 sequences, approximately 35% seen once. Bulk tumor genomic DNA, 600 ng per sample, was used as template. Multiple widely separated biopsies were taken from each primary tumor at surgery. Patients underwent curative surgery for untreated, newly diagnosed non-small cell lung cancer. Sequenced sample: lung tumor tissue. These receptors originate from a man aged 65-85 years with non-small cell lung cancer.

The chain carries TRBV29-1 and TRBJ2-5; the D gene is possibly TRBD1 (6 bases). Trimming stripped 1 base from V and 5 bases from J, with 20 bases between. This CDR3 has 16 residues. The germline CDR1 and CDR2 sequences are SQVTM and ANQGSEA. CDR3 nucleotides: TGCAGCGTTGAAGCACGTCGGAGAGGGGGAGTTGAGACCCAGTACTTC. As protein: CSVEARRRGGVETQYF.

This clonotype was counted between two and nine times. The rearrangement uses TRBV19 and TRBJ2-2, with 11 bases that match TRBD2. The CDR3 runs 17 residues. CDR1 and CDR2 (germline): LNHDA, SQIVND (reference sequence). Trimming at V came to 4 bases and at J to 6 bases, leaving 10 bases not matched to a gene. DNA of the CDR3: TGTGCCAGTAGTAATTCTCTAGCGGGAGGTTTGGCCGGGGAGCTGTTTTTT. This gives the protein CASSNSLAGGLAGELFF.

This sequence joins TRBV28 and TRBJ2-3; D is uncertain. V was shortened by 2 bases and J by 1 base, with 7 bases between the two germline ends. Germline values: CDR1 MDHEN, CDR2 SYDVKM. This CDR3 has 14 residues. The CDR3 loop is CASSLLDGTDTQYF. Written as DNA, the CDR3 is TGTGCCAGCAGTTTACTCGATGGCACAGATACGCAGTATTTT.

This rearrangement joins TRBV19 to TRBJ1-1; D is ambiguous. This CDR3 has 13 amino acids. V was cut by 5 bases and J by 1 base, with 8 bases left in between. CDR1 LNHDA and CDR2 SQIVND come from the germline V gene (reference sequence). The CDR3 DNA sequence: TGTGCCAGTAGTGGGCTGGGGAACACTGAAGCTTTCTTT. Protein sequence: CASSGLGNTEAFF.

The chain carries TRBV7-9 and TRBJ2-7; unclear D gene. V was shortened by 2 bases and J by 2 bases, with 4 bases between the two germline ends. The CDR3 runs 12 residues. Looked up from germline, CDR1 is SEHNR and CDR2 is FQNEAQ (reference sequence). The CDR3 DNA sequence: TGTGCCAGCAGCTTATCAACCTACGAGCAGTACTTC. Amino acid sequence: CASSLSTYEQYF.

This clonotype is medium-sized. This sequence joins TRBV11-2 and TRBJ2-3; 9 bases are shared with TRBD1. The CDR3 contains 16 residues. Unmatched junction bases numbered 9, after V lost 5 bases and J lost 3 bases. Per the germline V gene, CDR1 is SGHAT and CDR2 is FQNNGV. The CDR3 DNA reads TGTGCCAGCAGCCCCGGGGACAGGGTACGGACAGATACGCAGTATTTT. It yields the protein CASSPGDRVRTDTQYF. The full variable domain, in which reference TRBV11-2 and TRBJ2-3 provide the parts outside the CDR3, is EAGVAQSPRYKIIEKRQSVAFWCNPISGHATLYWYQQILGQGPKLLIQFQNNGVVDDSQLPKDRFSAERLKGVDSTLKIQPAKLEDSAVYLCASSPGDRVRTDTQYFGPGTRLTVL.

The sample holds a few counts of this clonotype. A read error may account for a junction end that differs from germline. The chain recombines TRBV6-1 with TRBJ1-2; D uncertain. The length of the CDR3 is 11 residues. Germline V lookup: CDR1 MNHNS, CDR2 SASEGT. The CDR3 loop reads CARSEASGYTF. DNA for the CDR3: TGTGCCAGAAGTGAAGCTAGTGGCTACACCTTC.

The chain joins TRBV9 to TRBJ2-1; 9 bases are shared with TRBD2. The V segment lost 0 bases and the J segment 3 bases; nucleotides outside the gene matches: 10. This CDR3 comprises 18 residues. Germline assignment: CDR1 SGDLS and CDR2 YYNGEE. The CDR3 DNA reads TGTGCCAGCAGCGTAGAGGCGGGAGGGCCGGGATTCTACAATGAGCAGTTCTTC. Translation gives CASSVEAGGPGFYNEQFF.

The sample holds a few counts of this clonotype. The V and J genes are TRBV20-1 and TRBJ2-7; 9 bases map to TRBD2. This CDR3 has 16 amino acids. The V gene's germline CDR1 is DFQATT and CDR2 SNEGSKA (reference sequence). The V gene end was trimmed by 0 bases and the J gene end by 3 bases; junction bases not matched to a gene: 9. CDR3 nucleotides: TGCAGTGCTAGAGATAGCGCGGGGGGGGGTCTCTACGAGCAGTACTTC. This encodes CSARDSAGGGLYEQYF.

The gene calls are TRBV19 and TRBJ2-1; 16 bases agree with TRBD2. Trimming cost V 3 bases and J 6 bases; bases outside gene matches: 11. The CDR3 sequence is 19 residues long. CDR1 LNHDA and CDR2 SQIVND come from the germline V gene (reference sequence). The CDR3 loop reads CASSIRTGGLAGGLNEQFF. As DNA, the CDR3 is TGTGCCAGTAGTATCAGGACAGGGGGACTAGCGGGAGGGCTCAATGAGCAGTTCTTC.

Concerning this clonotype: At one end, the junction sequence differs from germline, possibly due to a read error. This rearrangement joins TRBV11-2 to TRBJ2-2; D ambiguous. CDR3 size: 12 residues. Germline-derived CDR1 and CDR2 are SGHAT and FQNNGV. CDR3 DNA sequence: TGTGCCATCAGCTCCCGTGCCGGGGAGCTGTTTTTT. It translates to CAISSRAGELFF.

Notes on this clonotype: This may arise from a read error, as a much more abundant clone is one base away. The V gene is TRBV28, the J gene TRBJ2-1; tentatively, D is TRBD2 (6 bases). Germline values: CDR1 MDHEN, CDR2 SYDVKM. V was pared by 1 base and J by 6 bases, with 16 bases between. CDR3 length equals 16 residues. The CDR3, as DNA: TGTGCCAGCAGTTTATTGGACGGGAGAGGCCTCAATGAGCAGTTCTTC. Translating gives CASSLLDGRGLNEQFF. Full variable domain (missing parts from reference TRBV28 and TRBJ2-1): DVKVTQSSRYLVKRTGEKVFLECVQDMDHENMFWYRQDPGLGLRLIYFSYDVKMKEKGDIPEGYSVSREKKERFSLILESASTNQTSMYLCASSLLDGRGLNEQFFGPGTRLTVL.

The chain carries TRBV7-2 and TRBJ2-7; 7 bases line up with TRBD2. Germline values: CDR1 SGHTA, CDR2 FQGNSA. V trimming: 6 bases; J trimming: 0 bases; junction bases outside the gene matches: 8. The CDR3 has 15 amino acids. The CDR3 loop is CASRPTSLISYEQYF. CDR3 sequence (DNA): TGTGCCAGCAGACCGACTAGCCTAATCTCCTACGAGCAGTACTTC.

J is TRBJ2-7 and V is TRBV5-5; 9 bases agree with TRBD2. V shed 0 bases and J 1 base; nucleotides not matched to a gene: 11. CDR3 length: 18 residues. Germline V gives CDR1 SGHKS, CDR2 YYEKEE (reference sequence). The CDR3 bases are TGTGCCAGCAGCTTGGCCCCCTGGTTGCGGGAGGGTTCCTACGAGCAGTACTTC. Translated, it gives CASSLAPWLREGSYEQYF.

A word on this clonotype: The junction shows a germline mismatch at one end, possibly a read error. The gene calls are TRBV3-1 and TRBJ2-7; TRBD2 agrees at 13 bases. Germline-derived CDR1 and CDR2 are LGHDT and YNNKEL (reference sequence). The CDR3 covers 15 residues. CDR3 region: CARSQGLAGYYEQYF. CDR3 nucleotide sequence: TGTGCCAGAAGCCAGGGACTAGCGGGGTACTACGAGCAGTACTTC.

The chain couples TRBV28 to TRBJ1-4, with TRBD1 identical over 10 bases. With 6 bases clipped from V and 6 bases from J, the junction kept 1 base outside the gene matches. This CDR3 is 13 amino acids long. Looked up from germline, CDR1 is MDHEN and CDR2 is SYDVKM. CDR3 nucleotide sequence: TGTGCCAGCAGGGGGACAGGGGATGAAAAACTGTTTTTT. Protein: CASRGTGDEKLFF.

This clonotype was observed a few times. The chain carries TRBV7-2 and TRBJ1-6; D call uncertain. Germline CDR1 reads SGHTA; CDR2 reads FQGNSA. The V gene lost 4 bases and the J gene lost 7 bases, with 14 bases spanning the gap. The CDR3 is 15 amino acids. CDR3 nucleotide sequence: TGTGCCAGCAGCTCTGCGGCGGCCTCCAATTCACCCCTCCACTTT. Its protein is CASSSAAASNSPLHF.

This clonotype was counted only a few times. The J gene is TRBJ1-4, the V gene TRBV7-9; 7 bases map to TRBD1. Germline V gene sequence: CDR1 SEHNR, CDR2 FQNEAQ (reference sequence). The CDR3 contains 14 residues. Germline trimming cut 4 bases from V and 5 bases from J; bases unmatched to any gene: 4. The CDR3 region is CASSSGQLNEKLFF. As DNA, the CDR3 is TGTGCCAGCAGCTCGGGACAGTTAAATGAAAAACTGTTTTTT.

By share, this clonotype ranks as medium-sized (0.01 to 0.1%). This rearrangement joins TRBV6-1 to TRBJ1-2; D remains unclear. Looked up from germline, CDR1 is MNHNS and CDR2 is SASEGT. The CDR3 is 11 amino acids. Trimming left V 0 bases short and J 7 bases short, with 3 bases between. The CDR3 reads CASSEASGYTF. DNA for the CDR3: TGTGCCAGCAGTGAAGCTAGTGGCTACACCTTC.